These T cell receptor beta chains were read from a single sample in a study of blood T cell repertoires in COVID-19. Using immunoSEQ multiplex PCR, the repertoire was profiled, and TCRdb retains in-frame clones only, with some absent. The table lists about 40,000 clones, 80% of them singletons. Sequenced sample: peripheral blood. The receptors were sampled from an elderly man with active or convalescent COVID-19. Each CDR3 is given with its conserved first and last residue.

CDR3 protein	V gene	J gene
CASSDSGTSGRAKGTYNEQFF	TRBV2	TRBJ2-1
CASSAMGLAAYEQYF	TRBV18	TRBJ2-7
CASSLGQGARQPQHF	TRBV7-6	TRBJ1-5
CASGKTGGGAGELFF	TRBV4-3	TRBJ2-2
CASSLGTGNDRETQYF	TRBV27	TRBJ2-5
CASRGGSTDTQYF	TRBV2	TRBJ2-3
CASQTGGGETQYF	TRBV28	TRBJ2-5
CSAYRDNTEAFF	TRBV29-1	TRBJ1-1
CASTSGNSYEQYF	TRBV2	TRBJ2-7
CASSYPRGQGRSPLHF	TRBV6-2/TRBV6-3	TRBJ1-6
CASSSYGGRDYGYTF	TRBV28	TRBJ1-2
CASRPWGTSGGPSTDTQYF	TRBV5-4	TRBJ2-3
CASSTSEVNEQFF	TRBV5-6	TRBJ2-1
CASRQAANTGELFF	TRBV6-5	TRBJ2-2
CASSLTPGSGETQYF	TRBV7-3	TRBJ2-5
CASSQGPGGEAFF	TRBV27	TRBJ1-1
CASNSGPNPYEQYF	TRBV11-2	TRBJ2-7
CASSLRPPDNFGKLFF	TRBV28	TRBJ1-4
CASSGSGGARDTQYF	TRBV9	TRBJ2-3
CASSLNRGGEQYF	TRBV7-3	TRBJ2-7
CATSRERGPYEQYF	TRBV15	TRBJ2-7
CASSSRDRAELFF	TRBV11-3	TRBJ2-2
CASSLVVAWSSYEQYF	TRBV11-2	TRBJ2-7
CATSPRSGGTDTQYF	TRBV15	TRBJ2-3
CASSRRQDYGYTF	TRBV19	TRBJ1-2
CASRATFGYTF	TRBV19	TRBJ1-2
CATSRDRVYNEQFF	TRBV24-1	TRBJ2-1
CASSIGVYRSPLHF	TRBV19	TRBJ1-6
CASRARTESTDTQYF	TRBV10-1	TRBJ2-3
CAISTGTSGTNEQFF	TRBV10-3	TRBJ2-1
CASSLLNQPQHF	TRBV28	TRBJ1-5
CASSLITRQDGYTF	TRBV3-1/TRBV3-2	TRBJ1-2
CASRQPPTNGYTF	TRBV19	TRBJ1-2
CATSDSSGRVNTGELFF	TRBV24-1	TRBJ2-2
CASSEGSGRAKNIQYF	TRBV2	TRBJ2-4
CASRGIGAFNEQFF	TRBV27	TRBJ2-1
CASSTQQNSPLHF	TRBV7-9	TRBJ1-6
CASSVGRSNYGYTF	TRBV7-9	TRBJ1-2
CASSGRLDRAGEKLFF	TRBV13	TRBJ1-4
CASSPPSGGGISEQYF	TRBV7-9	TRBJ2-7
CASSLANRGNYGYTF	TRBV5-5	TRBJ1-2
CASSREGNEKLFF	TRBV11-2	TRBJ1-4
CASSFGTGGGRGKLFF	TRBV28	TRBJ1-4
CASRILSNGYNEQFF	TRBV10-1	TRBJ2-1
CASSRPTGGAYEQYF	TRBV7-9	TRBJ2-7